This T cell receptor beta chain stems from a study of blood T cell repertoires in COVID-19 (dated by TCRdb to 2020 to 2021). About the investigation overall: Samples covering the acute and convalescent phases of COVID-19 were provided by collaborators in the United States, Italy and Spain. The prospective study material was composed of cDNA or gDNA derived from T cells, B-cell-depleted T cells, or PBMCs. Deeply sampled blood TCRbeta repertoires from subjects exposed to, actively infected with, or recovered from COVID-19 were included in the dataset. The repertoires were released in a freely available public database intended as a resource for research on the immune response to SARS-CoV-2. Samples came from the ongoing ImmuneRACE study (first 160 participants) plus 1,254 subjects from 6 global collaborators. The sample metadata nearly always contained a de-identified subject ID, COVID-19 status, age in years and sex. Where available, HLA class I and class II types were taken from metadata supplied by the sample provider and were not determined by assay-based typing. The paper's findings and limits, for the study overall: How much clinical and demographic metadata was included differed by source and by participant, and the metadata was provided uncurated.

The immunoSEQ Assay, a bias-controlled multiplex PCR, was used to amplify TCRbeta CDR3 regions from genomic DNA. Concerning the study's data processing: The number of nucleated cells in each sample was estimated from the amplification of reference gene primers within the assay. To quantify the absolute abundance of each unique TCRbeta CDR3 rearrangement, sequence reads were collapsed and filtered. For each sample, productive Simpson clonality was calculated as the square root of Simpson's diversity index across productive rearrangements. TCRdb stores this immuneACCESS table with in-frame sequences only. Part of the clones is absent; in the studies checked, under half of the shortfall reflects unresolved V genes, and no reason is known for the rest. Clone size and V and J calls were adopted from that table, with D and trimming inferred from the DNA. The table for this sample lists around 250,000 clones; less than 90% of them were counted only once. The top ten hold approximately 1.4% of the sample.

Samples from volunteer blood donors who had recovered from COVID-19 were contributed by a second Seattle source. Each collaborating institution followed its own protocols to collect whole blood in K2EDTA tubes. For TCRbeta analysis, collaborators shipped samples in one of three forms: frozen whole blood, isolated PBMCs, or DNA extracted from either of those sample types. V and J are truncated by 5 bases and 4 bases respectively, leaving an intervening sequence of 8 bases. Based on the germline V gene, the CDR1 and CDR2 sequences are KGHDR and SFDVKD. The CDR3 contains 13 residues, cysteine and phenylalanine counted. Left in the record is the CDR3 DNA by itself, 39 bases read in frame from the first base. To note about this clone: Its antigen is not yet known. No base quality information exists; no much larger clone differs at one position.

What was sequenced was peripheral blood. Rearrangement joined TRBV24-1 to TRBJ1-5, and possibly TRBD1, on 6 matching bases. The clonotype comes from a woman in her forties who had recovered from COVID-19. The CDR3: CATSVTGNQPQHF. The DNA sequence is given as TGTGCCACCAGTGTAACAGGGAATCAGCCCCAGCATTTT.